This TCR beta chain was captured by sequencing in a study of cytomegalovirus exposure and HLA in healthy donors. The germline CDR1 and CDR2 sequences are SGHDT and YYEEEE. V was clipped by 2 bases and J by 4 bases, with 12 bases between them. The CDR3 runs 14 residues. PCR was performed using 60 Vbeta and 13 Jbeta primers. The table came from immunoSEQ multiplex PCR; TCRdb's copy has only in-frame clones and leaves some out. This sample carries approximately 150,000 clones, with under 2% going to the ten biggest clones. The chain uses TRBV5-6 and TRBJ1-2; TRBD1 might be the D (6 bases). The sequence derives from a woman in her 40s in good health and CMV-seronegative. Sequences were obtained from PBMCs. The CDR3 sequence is CASSFFQGTYGYTF. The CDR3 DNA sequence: TGTGCCAGCAGCTTTTTCCAGGGGACCTATGGCTACACCTTC. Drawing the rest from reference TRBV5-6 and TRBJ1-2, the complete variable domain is DAGVTQSPTHLIKTRGQQVTLRCSPKSGHDTVSWYQQALGQGPQFIFQYYEEEERQRGNFPDRFSGHQFPNYSSELNVNALLLGDSALYLCASSFFQGTYGYTFGSGTRLTVV.